These T cell receptor beta chains were read from a single sample in a study of glioma-infiltrating T cells after dendritic cell vaccination. The assay was immunoSEQ multiplex PCR, and TCRdb's table has in-frame clones only and misses some. The sample has some 73,000 clones; about four fifths are singletons. The source was blood, collected before dendritic cell vaccination. These receptors were collected from a human donor with glioblastoma. The conserved cysteine and the conserved F or W are not part of the CDR3 here.

>TRBJ2-5|TRBV7-2
ATVDRVETQY
>TRBJ2-5|TRBV19
ASTVNQKNQETQY
>TRBJ2-1|TRBV2
ASSVDRSNEQF
>TRBJ1-2|TRBV6-6
ASSYERGVLYGYT
>TRBJ2-4|TRBV30
AWSDRGNIQY
>TRBJ2-2|TRBV19
ASSTEEFPGELF
>TRBJ1-2|TRBV6-1
ASSENRDRVAYFGYT
>TRBJ2-4|TRBV5-1
ASSLSGAKNIQY
>TRBJ2-1|TRBV5-1
ASSLGQGEYNEQF
>TRBJ1-5|TRBV2
ASSMGQTSNQPQH
>TRBJ2-2|TRBV5-1
ASSPGAPGIRELF
>TRBJ1-2|TRBV18
ASSRELWGGHPNYGYT
>TRBJ2-5|TRBV5-1
ASRRGSQETQY
>TRBJ2-2|TRBV5-6
ASSGRDRVTGELF
>TRBJ2-2|TRBV27
ASSFRPGWVGELF
>TRBJ2-7|TRBV4-1
ASSHLPGQGYEQY
>TRBJ1-2|TRBV27
ASSFTTGDGYT
>TRBJ2-7|TRBV5-1
ASSVTGYGTSYEQY
>TRBJ2-3|TRBV9
ASSVEGGPSTDTQY
>TRBJ2-1|TRBV7-2
ASSPNRVRYNEQF
>TRBJ2-3|TRBV6-1
ASSVDRGGTDTQY
>TRBJ2-5|TRBV6-6
ASSSQPGQGQETQY
>TRBJ2-1|TRBV7-2
ASSKRQGWGDEQF
>TRBJ2-2|TRBV18
ASSPPRQGGTGELF
>TRBJ2-3|TRBV10-3
AIRDRDTDTQY
>TRBJ1-1|TRBV11-3
ASSLRVNTEAF
>TRBJ2-2|TRBV7-7
ASSRREGAGELF
>TRBJ1-2|TRBV6-1
ASSEDRGNYGYT
>TRBJ1-2|TRBV5-1
ASSPIGQGIHGYT
>TRBJ2-5|TRBV30
AWSGDRGETQY
>TRBJ2-5|TRBV29-1
SVAPLTGSETQY
>TRBJ2-2|TRBV14
ASSRRSGTGIEKFFIGELF
>TRBJ2-1|TRBV19
ASSTTSGANEQF
>TRBJ2-5|TRBV14
ASSQDRGQGKLRETQY
>TRBJ2-5|TRBV7-2
ASSYIFKTGKETQY
>TRBJ1-4|TRBV9
ASSVGWGQGNEKLF
>TRBJ2-4|TRBV6-5
ATGGSGNIQY
>TRBJ2-1|TRBV9
ASSVRTSGSFNEQF
>TRBJ1-2|TRBV7-2
ASSKDLGPYGYT
>TRBJ2-6|TRBV5-1
ASSQQGAGGANVLT
>TRBJ1-5|TRBV5-1
ASSWGGDGQPQH
>TRBJ2-5|TRBV19
ASSGGLVETQY
>TRBJ1-5|TRBV7-9
ASSLQGDQPQH
>TRBJ2-1|TRBV5-1
ASSLGQLIRDEQF
>TRBJ1-1|TRBV10-3
ATTGGINWANTEAF
>TRBJ2-5|TRBV11-2
ASSSEAGDRETQY
>TRBJ1-6|TRBV7-9
ASSITGPGDSPLH
>TRBJ2-5|TRBV11-2
ASSLEGGRETQY
>TRBJ2-7|TRBV6-5
ASSYSGTDSYEQY
>TRBJ1-2|TRBV7-9
ASSLGTNYGYT
>TRBJ1-4|TRBV10-1
ATPTGTDEKLF
>TRBJ2-2|TRBV2
ASSLQGGDTGELF
>TRBJ2-5|TRBV9
ASSALTGQETQY